These 9 T cell receptor beta chains were sequenced from one sample in a study of blood T cells in healthy people across ages (dated by TCRdb to the mid-2010s). The protocol used for the library was 5' RACE. Sequencing was carried out with an Illumina HiSeq 2500. A second PCR of 7 to 11 cycles was performed with a sample-barcoded 5' primer and a J-beta primer mix. In TCRdb, the public reads were trimmed at Q25 with fastp and aligned with MiXCR, with productive beta chains retained. Every distinct CDR3 protein forms one entry, paired with its most common genes and DNA. This sample is represented by 850,000 to 950,000 distinct CDR3 sequences; more than 25% of them were singletons. The ten most abundant clones make up roughly 17% of the sample. Material for sequencing was blood. The receptors stem from a woman of 80 years or more in good health.

This clonotype appeared many times. CDR3 DNA: TGTGCCAGCAGCCCCAATAGGGGTGAAAAACTGTTTTTT. Its protein product is CASSPNRGEKLFF. The rearrangement links TRBV27 to TRBJ1-4; TRBD1 is a possible D gene (5 bases). The CDR3 consists of 13 residues. Deletions cut 6 bases from V and 7 bases from J, with 12 bases between. The V gene's germline CDR1 is MNHEY and CDR2 SMNVEV (reference sequence).

This clonotype turned up a few times. One end of the junction does not line up with germline, which may come from a read error. The chain recombines TRBV6-6 with TRBJ2-3, with TRBD2 identical over 9 bases. This CDR3 has 13 amino acids. Germline V gene sequence: CDR1 MNHNY, CDR2 SVGAGI (reference sequence). The chain's CDR3 is CASQREDTDTRYF. The CDR3 DNA sequence: TGTGCCAGCCAGCGGGAGGACACAGATACGCGGTATTTT.

This clonotype was seen ten or more times. V usage is TRBV7-2 and J usage is TRBJ2-7; 11 bases fit TRBD1. After removal of 5 bases from V and 2 bases from J, the junction contained 17 bases not matched to a gene. The CDR3 runs 19 residues. CDR1 and CDR2 from the germline V gene are SGHTA and FQGNSA. The CDR3 coding sequence is TGTGCCAGCAGCCCCGCCCTTATTCGGACAGGGGGCAGGACCTACGAGCAGTACTTC. Encoded protein: CASSPALIRTGGRTYEQYF.

This clonotype turned up a few times. The chain combines TRBV6-2 or TRBV6-3 with TRBJ1-5, with no clear D. This CDR3 is built from 14 residues. The V end lost 2 bases, the J end lost 4 bases, and 9 bases lay between the germline ends. Germline V lookup: CDR1 MNHEY, CDR2 SVGEGT. The CDR3 here is CASSYVGRNQPQHF. In DNA form, the CDR3 reads TGTGCCAGCAGTTACGTCGGCAGAAATCAGCCCCAGCATTTT.

This clonotype was seen once. A much larger clonotype is one base distant, so this may be a read error. The J gene is TRBJ2-7, the V gene TRBV6-5, with a tentative D call TRBD1 (5 bases). The germline V gene has CDR1 MNHEY and CDR2 SVGAGI. CDR3 length: 15 amino acids. The V end was cut by 2 bases, the J end by 10 bases, with 21 bases between. The CDR3 bases are TGTGCCAGCAGTTACCTCCAGGGTCAAAGAGAGGCCCAGTACTTC. Its translation: CASSYLQGQREAQYF.

Many counts were recorded for this clonotype. The rearrangement links TRBV9 to TRBJ2-1; a weak D match, TRBD2 (5 bases). The V gene's germline CDR1 is SGDLS and CDR2 YYNGEE. Trimming left V 1 base short and J 0 bases short, with 11 bases between. This CDR3 has 16 residues. The CDR3 DNA is TGTGCCAGCAGCGTAAGAGCGGAAAGCTCCTACAATGAGCAGTTCTTC. This gives the protein CASSVRAESSYNEQFF.

The rearrangement links TRBV15 to TRBJ2-4; perhaps TRBD1 as D (6 bases). The V gene's germline CDR1 is LNHNV and CDR2 YYDKDF (reference sequence). Deletions cut 0 bases from V and 3 bases from J, with 24 bases between. This CDR3 is 20 amino acids long. CDR3 protein: CATSRDRAGANSVRKNIQYF. The DNA for the CDR3 is TGTGCCACCAGCAGAGATAGAGCAGGGGCCAACTCAGTCCGCAAAAACATTCAGTACTTC.

This clonotype was counted at least ten times. This chain uses TRBV7-2 with TRBJ1-2; a weak D match, TRBD1 (6 bases). The CDR3 consists of 13 residues. The V gene's germline CDR1 is SGHTA and CDR2 FQGNSA. Trimming took off 7 bases at V and 2 bases at J, with 11 bases between the two ends. The CDR3 protein is CASTLRGNYGYTF. As DNA, the CDR3 is TGTGCCAGCACTCTCAGGGGAAACTATGGCTACACCTTC.

The chain recombines TRBV20-1 with TRBJ2-1, with D possibly matching TRBD1 (5 bases). CDR3 length equals 16 residues. Germline lookup yields CDR1 DFQATT and CDR2 SNEGSKA (reference sequence). The V and J ends lost 6 bases and 2 bases respectively, with 20 bases between them. The CDR3 reads CSAPRPQGSTYNEQFF. CDR3 nucleotides: TGCAGTGCCCCCCGGCCCCAGGGATCCACCTACAATGAGCAGTTCTTC.